This TCR beta chain is from a study of identical twins. V dropped 3 bases and J dropped 6 bases, with 10 bases sitting between them. This CDR3 is built from 13 residues. CDR1 and CDR2 (germline): WNHNN, SYGVQD (reference sequence). TCRdb reprocessed the 5' RACE reads via MiXCR and lists one record per CDR3 protein. The data contain roughly 540,000 distinct CDR3 sequences, roughly 21% of them singletons. This sample was also put to use in a study of T cells expressing NK-cell markers. From that study: Dominant NKG2C+ clonotypes accounted for roughly 1.0-8% of CD8+ T cells in more than five donors. These clonotypes additionally ranked first within the CD3+CD56-NKG2C+ fraction of a few donors.

The sequence came from a woman aged 18 to 35 in good health. The V and J genes are TRBV10-1 and TRBJ2-3; D is perhaps TRBD1 (5 bases). Sequences were obtained from CD4+ T cells sorted from blood. For the CDR3, the DNA is TGCGCCAGCAGTGATGGGGCCCCTGATACGCAGTATTTT. Translation: CASSDGAPDTQYF.